A single T cell receptor beta chain is shown here with its context. This receptor's antigen is unknown. No base-level quality is on record; no much larger clone is a single base apart. The sample comes from a study of blood T cell repertoires in COVID-19 (TCRdb year 2020). Broadly, across the study: The collaborator samples originated in the United States, Italy and Spain and spanned the acute and convalescent phases of COVID-19. Nearly every sample came with metadata listing a de-identified subject ID, COVID-19 status, age in years and sex. Subjects who had been exposed to COVID-19, were actively infected with it, or had recovered from it provided the deeply sampled blood TCRbeta repertoires that made up the dataset. Where HLA class I and class II types were available, the types were taken from metadata supplied by the sample provider, not from assay-based typing. Samples were obtained from the ongoing ImmuneRACE study (first 160 participants) and from 950 to 1,500 subjects provided by 6 global collaborators. The repertoires were released in a freely available public database intended as a resource for research on the immune response to SARS-CoV-2. The material from the prospective study consisted of cDNA or gDNA derived from T cells, B-cell-depleted T cells, or PBMCs. General findings and caveats noted by the study authors: The quantity of clinical and demographic metadata differed by source and by participant and was supplied without curation.

TCRbeta CDR3 regions were amplified from genomic DNA by means of the immunoSEQ Assay, a bias-controlled multiplex PCR. As for the original processing: Within the assay, amplification of reference gene primers was used to estimate how many nucleated cells each sample contained. To quantify the absolute abundance of each unique TCRbeta CDR3 rearrangement, sequence reads were collapsed and filtered. Productive Simpson clonality was computed per sample as the square root of Simpson's diversity index over productive rearrangements. The table comes from immuneACCESS by way of TCRdb, which keeps in-frame sequences with V and J called. Part of the clones is missing from these tables; in studies checked, under half for an unresolved V gene and the rest for unknown reasons. From that table come the V and J calls and clone size; the DNA was used to work out D and trimming. The sample table holds 200,000 or so clones, of which about nine tenths were seen once. Approximately 2.6% of the sample rests with the top ten.

In Seattle, one collaborating source enrolled patients while the infection was active and tracked those patients longitudinally over the course of disease. Collaborating institutions collected whole blood in K2EDTA tubes following their own protocols. For TCRbeta analysis, collaborator samples were shipped as frozen whole blood, as isolated PBMCs, or as DNA extracted from either sample type. Sequencing was done on a sample of peripheral blood. This TCR derives from a man between 25 and 39 years old with COVID-19, enrolled during active disease.

The encoded CDR3 is CASSLTTGTVEAFF. The nucleotides read TGCGCCAGCAGCCTCACTACCGGGACAGTGGAAGCTTTCTTT. The V gene is TRBV5-1 and the J gene is TRBJ1-1; 7 central nucleotides agree with TRBD1. Spanning cysteine to phenylalanine, the CDR3 consists of 14 amino acids. The read is trimmed to its CDR3 DNA, 42 bases read in frame from base 1. The germline V end is reduced by 4 bases and the J end by 8 bases; junction bases left unmatched: 11. CDR1 SGHRS and CDR2 YFSETQ were looked up in the germline V gene.